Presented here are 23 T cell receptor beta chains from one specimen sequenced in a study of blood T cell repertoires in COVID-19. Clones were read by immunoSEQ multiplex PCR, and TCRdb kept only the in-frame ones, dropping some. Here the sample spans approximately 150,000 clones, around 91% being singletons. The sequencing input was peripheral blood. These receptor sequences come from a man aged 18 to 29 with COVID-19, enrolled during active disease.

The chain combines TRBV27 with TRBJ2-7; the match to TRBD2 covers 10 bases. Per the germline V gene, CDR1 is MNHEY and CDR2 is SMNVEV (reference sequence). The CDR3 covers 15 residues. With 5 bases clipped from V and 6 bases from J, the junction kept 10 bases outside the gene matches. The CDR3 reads CASSHRGAGGSEQYF. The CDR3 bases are TGTGCCAGCAGTCACCGCGGAGCGGGAGGGAGCGAGCAGTACTTC.

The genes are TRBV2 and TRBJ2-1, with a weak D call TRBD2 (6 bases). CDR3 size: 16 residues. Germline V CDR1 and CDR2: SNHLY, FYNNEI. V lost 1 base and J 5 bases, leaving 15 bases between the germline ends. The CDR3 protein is CASSEVVGGPDNEQFF. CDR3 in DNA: TGTGCCAGCAGTGAAGTGGTCGGGGGACCCGACAATGAGCAGTTCTTC.

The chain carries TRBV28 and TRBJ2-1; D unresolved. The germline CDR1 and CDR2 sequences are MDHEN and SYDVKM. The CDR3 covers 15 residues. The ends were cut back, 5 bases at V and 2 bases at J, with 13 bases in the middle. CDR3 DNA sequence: TGTGCCAGCAGTCCCTGGGCTCCTCCCTACAATGAGCAGTTCTTC. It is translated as CASSPWAPPYNEQFF.

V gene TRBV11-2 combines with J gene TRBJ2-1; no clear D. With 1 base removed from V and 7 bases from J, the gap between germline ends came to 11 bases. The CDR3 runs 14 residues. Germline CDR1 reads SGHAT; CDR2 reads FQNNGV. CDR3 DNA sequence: TGTGCCAGCAGCTTAGCTGTTGTGTATAATGAGCAGTTCTTC. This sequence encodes CASSLAVVYNEQFF.

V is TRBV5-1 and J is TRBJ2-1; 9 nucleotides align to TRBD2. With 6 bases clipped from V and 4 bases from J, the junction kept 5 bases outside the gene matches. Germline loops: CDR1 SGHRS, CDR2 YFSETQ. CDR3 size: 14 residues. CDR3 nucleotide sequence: TGCGCCAGCATGGAGACTAGCGGATACAATGAGCAGTTCTTC. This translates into CASMETSGYNEQFF.

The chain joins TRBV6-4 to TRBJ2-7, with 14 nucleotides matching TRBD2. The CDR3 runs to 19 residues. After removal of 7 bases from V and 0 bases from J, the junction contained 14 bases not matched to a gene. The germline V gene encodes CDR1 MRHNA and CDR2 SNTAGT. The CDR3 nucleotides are TGTGCCAGCATCAGACCGGGACTAGCGGGAGAACCTGCCTCCTACGAGCAGTACTTC. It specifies CASIRPGLAGEPASYEQYF.

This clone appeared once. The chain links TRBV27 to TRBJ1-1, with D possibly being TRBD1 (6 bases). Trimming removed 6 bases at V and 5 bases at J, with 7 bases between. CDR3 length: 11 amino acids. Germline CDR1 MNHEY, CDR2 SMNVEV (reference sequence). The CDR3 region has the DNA TGTGCCAGCAGGGGACAAACTGAAGCTTTCTTT. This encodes CASRGQTEAFF.

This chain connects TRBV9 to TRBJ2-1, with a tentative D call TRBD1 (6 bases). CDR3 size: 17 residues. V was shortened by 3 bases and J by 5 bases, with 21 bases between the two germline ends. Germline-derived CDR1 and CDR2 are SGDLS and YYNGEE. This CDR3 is CASSAWTERAPNNEQFF. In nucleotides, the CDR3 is TGTGCCAGCAGCGCCTGGACAGAACGGGCCCCAAACAATGAGCAGTTCTTC.

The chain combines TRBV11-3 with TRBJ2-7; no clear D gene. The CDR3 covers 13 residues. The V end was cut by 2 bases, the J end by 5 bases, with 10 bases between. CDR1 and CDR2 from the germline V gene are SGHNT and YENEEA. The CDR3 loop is CASSLSGQHEQYF. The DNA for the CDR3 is TGTGCCAGCAGCTTAAGTGGCCAACACGAGCAGTACTTC.

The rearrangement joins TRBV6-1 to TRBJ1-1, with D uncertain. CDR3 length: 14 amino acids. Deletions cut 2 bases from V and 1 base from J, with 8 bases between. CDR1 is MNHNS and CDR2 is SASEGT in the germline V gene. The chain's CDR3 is CASSERAGNTEAFF. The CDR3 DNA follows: TGTGCCAGCAGTGAAAGGGCGGGGAACACTGAAGCTTTCTTT.

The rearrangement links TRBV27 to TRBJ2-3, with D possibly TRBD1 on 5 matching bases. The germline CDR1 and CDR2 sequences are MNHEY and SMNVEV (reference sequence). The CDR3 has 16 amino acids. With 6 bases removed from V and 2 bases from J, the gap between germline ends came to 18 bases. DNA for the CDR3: TGTGCCAGCAGGGATCGCGGACACTTACTCACAGATACGCAGTATTTT. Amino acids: CASRDRGHLLTDTQYF.

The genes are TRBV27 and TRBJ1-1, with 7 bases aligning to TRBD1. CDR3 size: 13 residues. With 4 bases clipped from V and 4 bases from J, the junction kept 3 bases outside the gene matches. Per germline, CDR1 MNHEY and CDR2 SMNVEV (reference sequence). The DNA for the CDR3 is TGTGCCAGCAGTTCCCCAGGGGGCACTGAAGCTTTCTTT. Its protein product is CASSSPGGTEAFF.

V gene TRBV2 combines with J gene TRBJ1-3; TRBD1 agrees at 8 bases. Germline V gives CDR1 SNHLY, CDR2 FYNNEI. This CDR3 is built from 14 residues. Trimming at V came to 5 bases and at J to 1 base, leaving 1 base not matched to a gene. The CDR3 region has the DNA TGTGCCAGCAGTAACAGGGGGTCTGGAAACACCATATATTTT. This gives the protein CASSNRGSGNTIYF.

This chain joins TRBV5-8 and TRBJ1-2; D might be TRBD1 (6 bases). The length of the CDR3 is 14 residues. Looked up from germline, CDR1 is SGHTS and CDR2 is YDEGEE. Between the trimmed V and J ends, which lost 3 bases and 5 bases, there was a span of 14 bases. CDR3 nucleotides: TGTGCCAGCAGCTCCCGGGGAGGGGGGTATGGCTACACCTTC. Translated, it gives CASSSRGGGYGYTF.

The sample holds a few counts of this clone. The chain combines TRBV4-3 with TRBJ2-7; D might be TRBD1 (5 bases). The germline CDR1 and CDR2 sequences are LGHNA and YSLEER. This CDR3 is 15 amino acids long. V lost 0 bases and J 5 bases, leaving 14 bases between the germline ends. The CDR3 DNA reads TGCGCCAGCAGCCAAGATGACCAGGGCAGCCACGAGCAGTACTTC. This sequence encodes CASSQDDQGSHEQYF.

CDR3 in DNA: TGCGCCAGCAGCTTGTCCAGGGGGATGCACGAGCAGTACTTC. Its protein product is CASSLSRGMHEQYF. This sequence joins TRBV5-1 and TRBJ2-7; TRBD1 aligns across 7 bases. V lost 1 base, J lost 5 bases, and 6 bases stayed unmatched. CDR3 length equals 14 residues. The germline V gene encodes CDR1 SGHRS and CDR2 YFSETQ.

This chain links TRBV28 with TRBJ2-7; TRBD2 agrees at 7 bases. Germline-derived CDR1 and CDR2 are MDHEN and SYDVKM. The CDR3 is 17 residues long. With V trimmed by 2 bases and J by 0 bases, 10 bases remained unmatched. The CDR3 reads CASSLSPETSFSYEQYF. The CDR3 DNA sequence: TGTGCCAGCAGTTTAAGCCCCGAGACTAGCTTCTCCTACGAGCAGTACTTC.

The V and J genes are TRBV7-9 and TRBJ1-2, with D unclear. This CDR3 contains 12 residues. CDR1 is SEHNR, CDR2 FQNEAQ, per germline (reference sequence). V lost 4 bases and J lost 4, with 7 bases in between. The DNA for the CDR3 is TGTGCCAGCAGCTCCTGGGCCTATGGCTACACCTTC. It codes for CASSSWAYGYTF.

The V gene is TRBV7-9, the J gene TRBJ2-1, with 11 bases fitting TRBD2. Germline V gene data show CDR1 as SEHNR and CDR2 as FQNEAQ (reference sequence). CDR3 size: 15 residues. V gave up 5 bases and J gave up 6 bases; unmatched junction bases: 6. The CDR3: CASSSGTSGRNEQFF. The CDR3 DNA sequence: TGTGCCAGCAGCAGCGGGACTAGCGGCCGCAATGAGCAGTTCTTC.

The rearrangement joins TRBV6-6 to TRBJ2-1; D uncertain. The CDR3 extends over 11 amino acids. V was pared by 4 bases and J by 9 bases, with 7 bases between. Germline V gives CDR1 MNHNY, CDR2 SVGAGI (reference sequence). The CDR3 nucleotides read TGTGCCAGCAGTTCCGGTGTTGAGCAGTTCTTC. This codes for CASSSGVEQFF.

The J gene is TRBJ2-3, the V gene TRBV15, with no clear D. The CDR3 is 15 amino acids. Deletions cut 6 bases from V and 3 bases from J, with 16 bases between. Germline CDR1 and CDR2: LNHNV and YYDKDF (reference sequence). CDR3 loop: CATRELLLRTDTQYF. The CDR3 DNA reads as TGTGCCACCAGGGAACTACTTCTCCGAACAGATACGCAGTATTTT.

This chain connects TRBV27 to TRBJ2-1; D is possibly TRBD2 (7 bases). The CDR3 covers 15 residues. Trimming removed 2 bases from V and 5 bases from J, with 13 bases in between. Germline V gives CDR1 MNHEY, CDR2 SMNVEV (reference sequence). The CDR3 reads CASSLGGRGNNEQFF. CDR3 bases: TGTGCCAGCAGTTTAGGTGGGAGGGGGAACAATGAGCAGTTCTTC.

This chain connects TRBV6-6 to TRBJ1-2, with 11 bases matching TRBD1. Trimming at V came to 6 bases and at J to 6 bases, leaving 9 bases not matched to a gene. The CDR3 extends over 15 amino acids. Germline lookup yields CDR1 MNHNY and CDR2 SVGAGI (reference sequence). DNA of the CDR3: TGTGCCAGCAGCCAAGGACAGGGGGCTGAGGATGGCTACACCTTC. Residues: CASSQGQGAEDGYTF.